These T cell receptor beta chains were read from a single sample in a study of cytomegalovirus exposure and HLA in healthy donors. The data were produced by immunoSEQ multiplex PCR, yet TCRdb's version contains in-frame clones alone and is incomplete. The data hold around 88,000 clones, with around two thirds observed a single time. Sequenced input: PBMCs. The receptors were gathered from a male donor in good health and CMV-seronegative. Both conserved end residues are part of each CDR3. D genes are given only for firm matches. A clone size is listed for some rows: how often the clone was seen (once, few, many), or a class if it is expanded.

cdr3_length	j_call	d_call	clone_size	v_call	cdr3_nt	cdr3_aa
15	TRBJ2-5	TRBD1	NA	TRBV6-5	TGTGCCAGCAGTACGGGGCAGGGGGCTCAAGAGACCCAGTACTTC	CASSTGQGAQETQYF
16	TRBJ1-1	TRBD1	NA	TRBV6-6	TGTGCCAGCAGTTACTTCCCCAGGGGGCGCGACACTGAAGCTTTCTTT	CASSYFPRGRDTEAFF
13	TRBJ2-5	NA	once	TRBV2	TGTGCCAGCAGTGAAGCCCCTCTTGGAGCCCAGTACTTC	CASSEAPLGAQYF
14	TRBJ2-5	NA	NA	TRBV7-2	TGTGCCAGCAGCAAAGGGGGAGGGGGGGAGACCCAGTACTTC	CASSKGGGGETQYF
15	TRBJ1-2	TRBD1	few	TRBV19	TGTGCCAGTAGTATCGGGACAGGGTCTAACAGCGGCTACACCTTC	CASSIGTGSNSGYTF
15	TRBJ2-4	TRBD2	NA	TRBV5-8	TGTGCCAGCAGCCGGGGGGGGACATTCAAAAACATTCAGTACTTC	CASSRGGTFKNIQYF
11	TRBJ2-5	NA	once	TRBV29-1	TGCAGCGTTGGCCAAGCGGAGACCCAGTACTTC	CSVGQAETQYF
13	TRBJ2-7	NA	NA	TRBV6-6	TGTGCCAGCAGTTACTCTCAGACCTACGAGCAGTACTTC	CASSYSQTYEQYF
15	TRBJ2-3	TRBD1	NA	TRBV7-2	TGTGCCAGCAACTACAGGGGCGGCCCCACAGATACGCAGTATTTT	CASNYRGGPTDTQYF
17	TRBJ2-7	TRBD2	NA	TRBV30	TGTGCCTGGAGTTATCCTAGCGGGAGGGCCTTTCGCGGCGAGCAGTACTTC	CAWSYPSGRAFRGEQYF
13	TRBJ2-7	TRBD2	few	TRBV6-5	TGTGCCAGCAGTCCTAGCGGGAGTATTGAGCAGTACTTC	CASSPSGSIEQYF
15	TRBJ2-1	TRBD2	NA	TRBV27	TGTGCCAGCACCCTACTAGCGGGAGTCGATAATGAGCAGTTCTTC	CASTLLAGVDNEQFF
13	TRBJ1-5	TRBD1	NA	TRBV10-3	TGTGCCACCAGGGGGCGTTTGGGTCAGCCCCAGCATTTT	CATRGRLGQPQHF
15	TRBJ1-5	NA	NA	TRBV4-1	TGCGCCAGCAGGGGGGGATTTAATAGCAATCAGCCCCAGCATTTT	CASRGGFNSNQPQHF
12	TRBJ1-1	NA	NA	TRBV5-4	TGTGCCAGCAGCTTGCAGGATTACGAAGCTTTCTTT	CASSLQDYEAFF
14	TRBJ2-3	TRBD1	NA	TRBV27	TGTGCCAGCAGGAGACAGGGGTACACAGATACGCAGTATTTT	CASRRQGYTDTQYF
14	TRBJ2-4	TRBD2	NA	TRBV5-4	TGTGCCAGCAGTAATCCTAGCGGGAGTAACATTCAGTACTTC	CASSNPSGSNIQYF
15	TRBJ2-2	TRBD1	few	TRBV6-5	TGTGCCAGCAGTACCGAAACAGGGGAAACCGGGGAGCTGTTTTTT	CASSTETGETGELFF
15	TRBJ2-6	NA	NA	TRBV19	TGTGCCAGTAGTATGTTAGGGGTCGGGGCCAACGTCCTGACTTTC	CASSMLGVGANVLTF
19	TRBJ1-4	TRBD1	NA	TRBV28	TGTGCCAGCAGCCGTTATTGGGGATGGGGGACAGAGGATGATGAAAAACTGTTTTTT	CASSRYWGWGTEDDEKLFF
15	TRBJ1-1	NA	NA	TRBV30	TGTGCCTGGAGTGGGGAACAGGGATTGAACACTGAAGCTTTCTTT	CAWSGEQGLNTEAFF
13	TRBJ2-7	TRBD2	NA	TRBV9	TGTGCCAGCAGCGTAGTAGGTAGCGGGGGCCTGTACTTC	CASSVVGSGGLYF
14	TRBJ2-2	TRBD1	NA	TRBV30	TGTGCCTGGATGGGGACAGGGGGGCCCGGGGAGCTGTTTTTT	CAWMGTGGPGELFF
17	TRBJ1-2	TRBD1	few	TRBV7-9	TGTTCCAGCAGTTTGAGAACAGGGGGCAGTGGTAACTATGGCTACACCTTC	CSSSLRTGGSGNYGYTF
13	TRBJ1-2	TRBD1	once	TRBV6-6	TGTGCCAGCCTTAAGGACAGGGGTACACACTACACCTTC	CASLKDRGTHYTF
15	TRBJ1-1	NA	NA	TRBV9	TGTGCCAGCAGCGTAGCCCCGGTACGGGACACTGAAGCTTTCTTT	CASSVAPVRDTEAFF
14	TRBJ1-5	TRBD1	once	TRBV27	TGTGCCAGCAGTTCGTGGGACAGACATCAGCCCCAGCATTTT	CASSSWDRHQPQHF
17	TRBJ2-5	TRBD1	NA	TRBV27	TGTGCCAGCAGCTCACTGGGGACAGGGAACGGACAAGAGACCCAGTACTTC	CASSSLGTGNGQETQYF
16	TRBJ2-5	TRBD2	NA	TRBV7-3	TGTGCCAGCAGTTCAGGCGGGGGTGGGGCGGGGGAGACCCAGTACTTC	CASSSGGGGAGETQYF
13	TRBJ1-1	NA	NA	TRBV6-5	TGTGCCAGCAGTTACCAGGGGTGGACTGAAGCTTTCTTT	CASSYQGWTEAFF
13	TRBJ1-1	NA	NA	TRBV30	TGTGCCTGGAGTGTAGGAAGGGGGACTGAAGCTTTCTTT	CAWSVGRGTEAFF
14	TRBJ2-7	NA	once	TRBV4-1	TGCGCCAGCAGCCAAGAGCAGGGCTCCTACGAGCAGTACTTC	CASSQEQGSYEQYF
15	TRBJ1-4	TRBD1	NA	TRBV19	TGTGCCAGTAGTATCGGACAGGGGGCGCGTGGAAAACTGTTTTTT	CASSIGQGARGKLFF
15	TRBJ2-2	TRBD1	NA	TRBV27	TGTGCCAGCAGTCTCGGGACAGGGGGCGAAGGGGAGCTGTTTTTT	CASSLGTGGEGELFF
15	TRBJ2-7	NA	NA	TRBV5-1	TGCGCCAGCAGCTTGGCCTTACAGGGATCGTACGAGCAGTACTTC	CASSLALQGSYEQYF
14	TRBJ2-7	NA	NA	TRBV11-2	TGTGCCAGCAGCTTAGGCCAGGAAATATACGAGCAGTACTTC	CASSLGQEIYEQYF
14	TRBJ1-1	NA	NA	TRBV7-6	TGTGCCAGCAGCCAAACAGACGGGGACACTGAAGCTTTCTTT	CASSQTDGDTEAFF
15	TRBJ2-5	NA	NA	TRBV7-3	TGTGCCAGCAGCTTAACCACGGGAGTGGGAGAGACCCAGTACTTC	CASSLTTGVGETQYF
15	TRBJ1-3	TRBD1	NA	TRBV30	TGTGCCTGGAGTGTGAACAGGGGATCTGGAAACACCATATATTTT	CAWSVNRGSGNTIYF
14	TRBJ1-3	TRBD1	NA	TRBV29-1	TGCAGCGCTTGGGACAGGTTATCTGGAAACACCATATATTTT	CSAWDRLSGNTIYF
15	TRBJ2-3	TRBD2	NA	TRBV5-1	TGCGCCAGCACAAGGACTAGCGGTACCACAGATACGCAGTATTTT	CASTRTSGTTDTQYF
15	TRBJ2-3	NA	NA	TRBV5-4	TGTGCTGTGGCACCAGCGAGACCTAGCACAGATACGCAGTATTTT	CAVAPARPSTDTQYF
20	TRBJ2-5	TRBD2	NA	TRBV5-1	TGCGCCAGCAGCTTGGAAGCTGGGTCTAGCGGGAGATCGATCCAAGAGACCCAGTACTTC	CASSLEAGSSGRSIQETQYF
14	TRBJ1-5	TRBD1	NA	TRBV9	TGTGCCAGCAGCGACGGGACAGGGAGTCAGCCCCAGCATTTT	CASSDGTGSQPQHF
13	TRBJ2-3	NA	once	TRBV9	TGTGCCAGCAGCGTAAGTGGCCCAGATACGCAGTATTTT	CASSVSGPDTQYF
13	TRBJ2-2	NA	NA	TRBV29-1	TGCAGCGTAGATACAGGATACACCGGGGAGCTGTTTTTT	CSVDTGYTGELFF
15	TRBJ1-1	NA	NA	TRBV5-1	TGCGCCAGCAGCCCGAGGCCCTCCATGAACACTGAAGCTTTCTTT	CASSPRPSMNTEAFF
16	TRBJ2-3	TRBD1	NA	TRBV29-1	TGCAGCGTTGAAAAAACCGGGACAGGGAATCGAGATACGCAGTATTTT	CSVEKTGTGNRDTQYF
15	TRBJ1-4	NA	NA	TRBV21-1	TGTGCCAGCAGCTTCCCGACAGACGAGAATGAAAAACTGTTTTTT	CASSFPTDENEKLFF
13	TRBJ2-1	TRBD2	NA	TRBV7-7	TGTGCCATAAACCGGGAGGGCTACAATGAGCAGTTCTTC	CAINREGYNEQFF
14	TRBJ2-5	NA	NA	TRBV7-3	TGTGCCAGCAGCCCGACAGCACAAGGGGAGACCCAGTACTTC	CASSPTAQGETQYF
12	TRBJ2-2	NA	NA	TRBV5-4	TGTGCCAGCAGCTTTAGTGTCGGGGAGCTGTTTTTT	CASSFSVGELFF